This TCR beta chain was profiled in a study of beta chain features in type 1 diabetes. V was pared by 5 bases and J by 6 bases, with 5 bases of the junction left unmatched. The CDR3 is made up of 15 amino acids. Germline CDR1 and CDR2: SGHTA and FQGNSA. In its sample, this clone was seen a few times. Expressed TCRB transcripts were sequenced because the isolated RNA had all been reverse transcribed beforehand. Clones were sequenced by immunoSEQ multiplex PCR, and TCRdb holds only the in-frame ones, with some missing. The table records roughly 310,000 clones, approximately 9.9% of them present only once.

Sequences were obtained from naive CD4+ T cells from blood. The clonotype comes from a woman in her 30s in good health. V and J are TRBV7-2 and TRBJ2-1, with TRBD2 matching 12 bases. CDR3 residues: CASSRLAGVGNEQFF. CDR3 DNA sequence: TGTGCCAGCAGCCGACTAGCGGGAGTGGGCAATGAGCAGTTCTTC. Full variable domain (remainder filled in from reference TRBV7-2 and TRBJ2-1): GAGVSQSPSNKVTEKGKDVELRCDPISGHTALYWYRQSLGQGLEFLIYFQGNSAPDKSGLPSDRFSAERTGGSVSTLTIQRTQQEDSAVYLCASSRLAGVGNEQFFGPGTRLTVL.